This passage covers 19 T cell receptor beta chains from one sample sequenced in a study of cytomegalovirus exposure and HLA in healthy donors. With 60 Vbeta and 13 Jbeta primers, the PCR was carried out. Data came from immunoSEQ multiplex PCR; TCRdb stores just in-frame clones and leaves some out. The table shows some 160,000 clones, with more than 65% occurring only once. Sequencing was done on a sample of PBMCs. These receptors were taken from a woman between 50 and 59 years old in good health and CMV-seronegative.

Only a few counts were recorded for this clone. This chain uses TRBV7-2 with TRBJ2-3; D is perhaps TRBD2 (5 bases). The CDR3 has 15 amino acids. Germline V gene data show CDR1 as SGHTA and CDR2 as FQGNSA. Trimming pared 5 bases from V and 1 base from J, leaving 13 bases between. CDR3 protein: CASSPERTGTDTQYF. The CDR3 DNA follows: TGTGCCAGCAGCCCAGAGCGGACCGGCACAGATACGCAGTATTTT.

The chain carries TRBV7-9 and TRBJ1-1; a possible D gene is TRBD1 (5 bases). The V gene's germline CDR1 is SEHNR and CDR2 FQNEAQ (reference sequence). V lost 5 bases and J 0 bases, leaving 16 bases between the germline ends. This CDR3 is built from 16 residues. CDR3 protein: CASSHRRGLLNTEAFF. The DNA for the CDR3 is TGTGCCAGCAGCCATCGCCGGGGACTCCTGAACACTGAAGCTTTCTTT.

The chain combines TRBV5-6 with TRBJ1-2; no clear D gene. Deletions cut 1 base from V and 7 bases from J, with 17 bases between. The CDR3 consists of 15 residues. Per the germline V gene, CDR1 is SGHDT and CDR2 is YYEEEE. This CDR3 reads CASSLYSTGSSGYTF. Written as DNA, the CDR3 is TGTGCCAGCAGCTTGTATTCGACGGGGTCTAGTGGCTACACCTTC.

V usage is TRBV5-4 and J usage is TRBJ2-5; TRBD2 matches at 15 bases. CDR1 is SGHNT and CDR2 is YYREEE in the germline V gene (reference sequence). The CDR3 consists of 18 residues. V shed 4 bases, J shed 2 bases, and the junction held 9 bases outside the gene matches. CDR3 protein: CASSTGLAGGQIQETQYF. The CDR3 coding sequence is TGTGCCAGCAGCACGGGACTAGCGGGGGGCCAAATACAAGAGACCCAGTACTTC.

The V gene is TRBV7-2, the J gene TRBJ2-5, with TRBD2 matching 13 bases. The DNA end is a closer match to TRBJ2-7, so the J assignment may be wrong. The CDR3 runs 17 residues. Germline V lookup: CDR1 SGHTA, CDR2 FQGNSA. The CDR3 DNA reads TGTGCCAGCAGCTCAGGGACTAGCGGGGTGTGGGGCTACGAGCAGTACTTC. It encodes CASSSGTSGVWGYEQYF.

The rearrangement joins TRBV28 to TRBJ2-5, with 9 bases aligning to TRBD1. The CDR3 consists of 15 residues. The junction had 9 bases not matched to a gene; V was cut back by 5 bases and J by 5 bases. Germline values: CDR1 MDHEN, CDR2 SYDVKM. CDR3 DNA: TGTGCCAGCAGTCTTACAGGGGGCGCCCCCGAGACCCAGTACTTC. This encodes CASSLTGGAPETQYF.

This clone has only a few counts. V and J are TRBV30 and TRBJ1-1, with D tentatively TRBD1 (6 bases). Deletions cut 0 bases from V and 0 bases from J, with 17 bases between. The V gene's germline CDR1 is GTSNPN and CDR2 SVGIG (reference sequence). CDR3 length equals 17 residues. This CDR3 is CAWSVGQPPRMNTEAFF. CDR3 nucleotides: TGTGCCTGGAGTGTAGGACAGCCCCCCAGAATGAACACTGAAGCTTTCTTT.

This clone was seen a handful of times. This chain links TRBV10-2 with TRBJ1-1; D remains ambiguous. V was pared by 5 bases and J by 1 base, with 5 bases between. CDR3 length equals 12 residues. Germline CDR1 and CDR2: WSHSY and SAAADI. This CDR3 is CASSQRNTEAFF. The CDR3 DNA follows: TGCGCCAGCAGTCAGCGGAACACTGAAGCTTTCTTT.

The chain has TRBV5-1 and TRBJ1-4, with unresolved D. Trimming removed 4 bases from V and 4 bases from J, with 17 bases in between. The germline V gene encodes CDR1 SGHRS and CDR2 YFSETQ. The CDR3 contains 16 residues. The CDR3 coding sequence is TGCGCCAGCAGCGCCGAGACGGGTACTTTTAATGAAAAACTGTTTTTT. Encoded protein: CASSAETGTFNEKLFF.

This clone appeared a few times. The chain recombines TRBV6-5 with TRBJ2-7, with 7 bases aligning to TRBD2. Germline CDR1 MNHEY, CDR2 SVGAGI. The J segment lost 7 bases and the V segment lost 5 bases, leaving 14 bases of the junction unmatched. CDR3 length equals 15 residues. In DNA, the CDR3 is TGTGCCAGCAGTCCCGGGACTACCTCTATCTGGGAGCAGTACTTC. As protein: CASSPGTTSIWEQYF.

The genes are TRBV18 and TRBJ2-7; 7 bases map to TRBD1. J was trimmed by 5 bases and V by 2 bases; bases with no gene match: 6. The CDR3 length is 14 residues. The V gene's germline CDR1 is KGHSH and CDR2 LQKENI. The CDR3 nucleotides read TGTGCCAGCTCACCATTAAAGGGGGCGGACGAGCAGTACTTC. This gives the protein CASSPLKGADEQYF.

Only a few counts were recorded for this clone. The chain couples TRBV21-1 to TRBJ2-5; the D call of TRBD1 is as the table states it, not checked on the DNA. The end of the DNA is better explained by TRBJ2-7, so the J call may be wrong. TRBV21-1 represents a pseudogene. The CDR3 covers 14 residues. The CDR3 spells CASSNCHSSYEQYF. The CDR3 DNA is TGTGCCAGCAGCAATTGTCACAGTTCCTACGAGCAGTACTTC.

This chain links TRBV5-4 with TRBJ2-3; TRBD2 might be the D (5 bases). This CDR3 is 17 amino acids long. Trimming took off 2 bases at V and 4 bases at J, with 20 bases between the two ends. The germline gives CDR1 SGHNT, CDR2 YYREEE (reference sequence). CDR3 nucleotide sequence: TGTGCCAGCAGCTTTTTCGAGGGCCTCGGGTCCGCAGATACGCAGTATTTT. This sequence encodes CASSFFEGLGSADTQYF.

The chain has TRBV19 and TRBJ2-5; 13 bases agree with TRBD2. The V and J ends lost 4 bases and 6 bases, in that order; junction bases with no gene match: 17. The CDR3 length is 19 residues. Germline CDR1 LNHDA, CDR2 SQIVND (reference sequence). The CDR3 coding sequence is TGTGCCAGTAGTACCGGAAGTGGACTAGCGGGGGCGGACCGAAAGACCCAGTACTTC. This translates into CASSTGSGLAGADRKTQYF.

This clone was seen a few times. The chain recombines TRBV11-2 with TRBJ2-3, with TRBD2 matching over 11 bases. CDR1 is SGHAT and CDR2 is FQNNGV in the germline V gene. Trimming removed 5 bases from V and 5 bases from J; junction bases left unmatched: 6. This CDR3 contains 15 residues. CDR3 protein: CASSPDLAGGDTQYF. CDR3 nucleotides: TGTGCCAGCAGCCCGGACCTAGCGGGGGGAGATACGCAGTATTTT. The full variable domain, rest sourced from reference TRBV11-2 and TRBJ2-3, is EAGVAQSPRYKIIEKRQSVAFWCNPISGHATLYWYQQILGQGPKLLIQFQNNGVVDDSQLPKDRFSAERLKGVDSTLKIQPAKLEDSAVYLCASSPDLAGGDTQYFGPGTRLTVL.

This sequence joins TRBV6-1 and TRBJ1-5, with D tentatively TRBD1 (5 bases). V lost 6 bases and J lost 3, with 12 bases in between. This CDR3 is 14 amino acids long. CDR1 MNHNS and CDR2 SASEGT come from the germline V gene. CDR3 DNA sequence: TGTGCCAGCAGGGGGACGGGAGCCAATCAGCCCCAGCATTTT. This encodes CASRGTGANQPQHF.

As regards this clone: The junction departs from the called germline gene at one end, perhaps through a read error. The gene calls are TRBV7-7 and TRBJ2-1, with D hard to call. The CDR3 runs 16 residues. Germline CDR1 is SSHAT and CDR2 is FNYEAQ (reference sequence). The CDR3 is CASSLDVGPPYNEQFF. The CDR3 DNA reads as TGTGCTAGCAGCTTAGACGTTGGGCCCCCTTACAATGAGCAGTTCTTC. Combining the CDR3 with reference TRBV7-7 and TRBJ2-1 gives the whole variable domain GAGVSQSPRYKVTKRGQDVTLRCDPISSHATLYWYQQALGQGPEFLTYFNYEAQPDKSGLPSDRFSAERPEGSISTLTIQRTEQRDSAMYRCASSLDVGPPYNEQFFGPGTRLTVL.

This chain links TRBV5-4 with TRBJ2-1; 7 bases are a match to TRBD1. The junction had 5 bases not matched to a gene; V was cut back by 4 bases and J by 1 base. From germline, CDR1 is SGHNT and CDR2 YYREEE (reference sequence). This CDR3 comprises 15 residues. CDR3 in DNA: TGTGCCAGCAGCCAAGGGACAGCTTCCTACAATGAGCAGTTCTTC. Amino acid sequence: CASSQGTASYNEQFF.

The CDR3 region has the DNA TGCGCCAGCAGCTTGACCGCCGGTAGTGAAAAACTGTTTTTT. This translates into CASSLTAGSEKLFF. The rearrangement links TRBV5-1 to TRBJ1-4; D is ambiguous. Germline V CDR1 and CDR2: SGHRS, YFSETQ. The CDR3 runs to 14 residues. The V gene lost 1 base and the J gene lost 7 bases, with 11 bases spanning the gap.